The T cell receptor (beta chain) described here comes from a study of regulatory T cells in long-lasting Graves disease. Described time point: newly diagnosed GD, antithyroid drugs for less than 3 months. From RNA extracted from PBMCs, the TCR library was made. Germline CDR1 MGHDK, CDR2 SYGVNS. The CDR3 consists of 15 residues. Trimming took off 4 bases at V and 0 bases at J, with 10 bases between the two ends. Construction of TCR beta libraries relied on iRepertoire HTBI primers and on Arm-PCR targeting CDR3 regions. TCRdb reprocessed the multiplex PCR reads via MiXCR and lists one record per CDR3 protein. The table lists 400,000 to 500,000 distinct CDR3 sequences, about 16% of them singletons, with roughly a tenth in the top ten. The data were also submitted as part of a second study, on T cells in Graves' hyperthyroidism and ophthalmopathy. This second study notes: HTBI primers were used for first-round RT-PCR of the TCR CDR3.

The input for sequencing was peripheral blood mononuclear cells (PBMCs), taken at new diagnosis, from a patient treated with antithyroid drugs. The rearrangement uses TRBV25-1 and TRBJ2-4; D remains unclear. This sequence was found in a woman under 40 with Graves disease. The CDR3 nucleotides are TGTGCCAGCAGTGTAAAGGTGGGAGCCAAAAACATTCAGTACTTC. It yields the protein CASSVKVGAKNIQYF.